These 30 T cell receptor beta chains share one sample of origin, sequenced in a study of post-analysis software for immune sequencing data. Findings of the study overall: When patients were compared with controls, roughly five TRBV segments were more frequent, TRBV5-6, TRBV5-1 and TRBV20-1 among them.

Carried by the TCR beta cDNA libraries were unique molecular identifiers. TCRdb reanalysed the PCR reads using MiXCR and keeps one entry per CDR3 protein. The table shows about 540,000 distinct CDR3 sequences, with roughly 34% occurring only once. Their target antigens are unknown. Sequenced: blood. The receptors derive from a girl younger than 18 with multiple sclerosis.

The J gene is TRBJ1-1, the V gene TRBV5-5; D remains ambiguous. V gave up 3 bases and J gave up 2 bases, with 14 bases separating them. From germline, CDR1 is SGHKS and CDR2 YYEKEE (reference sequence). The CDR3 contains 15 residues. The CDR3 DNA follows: TGTGCCAGCAGCTGGGCCCCGTCGGATAACACTGAAGCTTTCTTT. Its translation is CASSWAPSDNTEAFF.

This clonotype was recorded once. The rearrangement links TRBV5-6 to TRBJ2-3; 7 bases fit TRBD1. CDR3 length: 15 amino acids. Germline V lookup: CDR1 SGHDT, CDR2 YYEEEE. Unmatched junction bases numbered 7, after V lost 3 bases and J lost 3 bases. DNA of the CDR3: TGTGCCAGCAGCTCGCCGGACAGGTGGACAGATACGCAGTATTTT. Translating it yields CASSSPDRWTDTQYF.

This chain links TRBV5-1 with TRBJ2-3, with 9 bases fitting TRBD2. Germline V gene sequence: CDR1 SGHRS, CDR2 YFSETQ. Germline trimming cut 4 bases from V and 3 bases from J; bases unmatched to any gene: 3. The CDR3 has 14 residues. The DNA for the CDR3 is TGCGCCAGCAGCCGACTAGCGGATACAGATACGCAGTATTTT. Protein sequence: CASSRLADTDTQYF.

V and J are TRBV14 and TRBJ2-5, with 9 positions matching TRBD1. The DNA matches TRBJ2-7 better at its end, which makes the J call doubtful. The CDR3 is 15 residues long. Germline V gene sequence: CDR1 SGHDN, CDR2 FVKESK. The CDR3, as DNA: TGTGCCAGCAGTCAATTCCGGGACAGGGATCGCGAGCAGTACTTC. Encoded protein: CASSQFRDRDREQYF.

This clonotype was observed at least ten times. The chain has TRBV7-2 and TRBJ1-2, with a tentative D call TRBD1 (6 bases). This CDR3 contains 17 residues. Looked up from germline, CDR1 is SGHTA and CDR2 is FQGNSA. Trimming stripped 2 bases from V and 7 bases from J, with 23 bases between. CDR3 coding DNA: TGTGCCAGCAGCTTACCCGGGCGGCAGGGGCGTAATGGTGGCTACACCTTC. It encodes CASSLPGRQGRNGGYTF. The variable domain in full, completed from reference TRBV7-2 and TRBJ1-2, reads GAGVSQSPSNKVTEKGKDVELRCDPISGHTALYWYRQSLGQGLEFLIYFQGNSAPDKSGLPSDRFSAERTGGSVSTLTIQRTQQEDSAVYLCASSLPGRQGRNGGYTFGSGTRLTVV.

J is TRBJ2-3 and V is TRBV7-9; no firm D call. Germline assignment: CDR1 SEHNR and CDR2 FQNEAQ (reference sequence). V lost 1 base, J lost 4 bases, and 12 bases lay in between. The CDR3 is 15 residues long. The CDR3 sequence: CASSLESQIADTQYF. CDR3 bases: TGTGCCAGCAGCTTAGAGTCGCAGATCGCAGATACGCAGTATTTT.

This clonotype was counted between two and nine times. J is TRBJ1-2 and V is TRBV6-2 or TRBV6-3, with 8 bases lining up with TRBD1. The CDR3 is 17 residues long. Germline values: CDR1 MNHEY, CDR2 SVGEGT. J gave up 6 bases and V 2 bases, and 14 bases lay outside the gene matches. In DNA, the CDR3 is TGTGCCAGCAGTTACCCGACGTCCCGGGACAGGTTCAATGGCTACACCTTC. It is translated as CASSYPTSRDRFNGYTF.

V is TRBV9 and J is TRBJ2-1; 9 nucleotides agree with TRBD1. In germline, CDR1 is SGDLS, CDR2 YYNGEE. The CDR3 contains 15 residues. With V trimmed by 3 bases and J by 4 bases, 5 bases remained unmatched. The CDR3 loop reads CASSAGTGRYNEQFF. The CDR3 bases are TGTGCCAGCAGCGCCGGGACAGGGCGATACAATGAGCAGTTCTTC.

The chain's CDR3 is CASSPGGVWSTEAFF. DNA of the CDR3: TGCGCCAGCAGCCCGGGGGGGGTCTGGAGCACTGAAGCTTTCTTT. The V call is TRBV4-1, the J call TRBJ1-1; tentative D call: TRBD1 (5 bases). Trimming pared 4 bases from V and 4 bases from J, leaving 16 bases between. This CDR3 has 15 residues. Germline CDR1 reads MGHRA; CDR2 reads YSYEKL.

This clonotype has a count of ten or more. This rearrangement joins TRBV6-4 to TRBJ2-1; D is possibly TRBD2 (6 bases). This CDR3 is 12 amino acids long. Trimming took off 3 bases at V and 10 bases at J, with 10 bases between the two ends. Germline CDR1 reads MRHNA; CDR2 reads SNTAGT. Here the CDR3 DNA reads TGTGCCAGCAGTGATAGCGGAAACGAGCAGTTCTTC. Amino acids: CASSDSGNEQFF.

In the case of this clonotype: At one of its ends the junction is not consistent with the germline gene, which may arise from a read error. The CDR3 loop reads CASSLEKTSGETQYF. Written as DNA, the CDR3 is TGCGCCAGCAGCTTGGAAAAGACTAGCGGAGAGACCCAGTACTTT. The V call is TRBV5-1, the J call TRBJ2-7, with 9 bases that match TRBD2. The CDR3 has 15 residues. Germline V CDR1 and CDR2: SGHRS, YFSETQ.

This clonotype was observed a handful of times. CDR3 coding DNA: TGTGCCAGCACACAGGGGATCAATGAGCAGTTCTTC. The encoded protein is CASTQGINEQFF. J is TRBJ2-1 and V is TRBV7-9; 7 bases agree with TRBD1. The V segment lost 7 bases and the J segment 6 bases; nucleotides outside the gene matches: 3. This CDR3 region has 12 residues. Germline CDR1 is SEHNR and CDR2 is FQNEAQ (reference sequence).

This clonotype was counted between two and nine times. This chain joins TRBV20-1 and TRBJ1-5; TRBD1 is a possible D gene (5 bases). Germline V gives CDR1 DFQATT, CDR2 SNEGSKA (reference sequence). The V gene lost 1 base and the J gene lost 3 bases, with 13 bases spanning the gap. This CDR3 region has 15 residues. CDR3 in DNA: TGCAGTGCTAGAGTGTCGGGACTTCTCAATCAGCCCCAGCATTTT. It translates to CSARVSGLLNQPQHF.

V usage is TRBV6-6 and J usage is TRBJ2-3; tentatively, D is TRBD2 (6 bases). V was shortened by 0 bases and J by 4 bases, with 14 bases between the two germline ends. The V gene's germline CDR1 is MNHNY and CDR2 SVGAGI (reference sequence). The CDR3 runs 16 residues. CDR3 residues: CASSYSGRGDPDTQYF. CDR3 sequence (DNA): TGTGCCAGCAGTTACTCGGGACGCGGGGACCCAGATACGCAGTATTTT.

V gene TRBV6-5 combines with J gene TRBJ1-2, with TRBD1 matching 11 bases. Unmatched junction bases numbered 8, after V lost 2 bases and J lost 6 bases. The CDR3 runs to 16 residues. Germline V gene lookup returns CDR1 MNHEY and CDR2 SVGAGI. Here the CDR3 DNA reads TGTGCCAGCAGTTACGAAGGACAGGGGGCGGTCAATGGCTACACCTTC. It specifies CASSYEGQGAVNGYTF.

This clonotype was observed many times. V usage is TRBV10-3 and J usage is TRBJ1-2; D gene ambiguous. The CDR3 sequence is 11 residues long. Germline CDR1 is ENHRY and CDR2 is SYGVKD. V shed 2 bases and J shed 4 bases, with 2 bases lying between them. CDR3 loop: CAISESYGYTF. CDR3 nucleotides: TGTGCCATCAGTGAGAGCTATGGCTACACCTTC.

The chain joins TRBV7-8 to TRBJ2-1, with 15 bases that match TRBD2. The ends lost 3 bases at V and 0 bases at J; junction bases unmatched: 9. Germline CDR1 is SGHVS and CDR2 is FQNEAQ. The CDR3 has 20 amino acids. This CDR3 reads CASSFFGGLAGGFSYNEQFF. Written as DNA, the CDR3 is TGTGCCAGCAGCTTCTTCGGGGGACTAGCGGGGGGATTCTCCTACAATGAGCAGTTCTTC. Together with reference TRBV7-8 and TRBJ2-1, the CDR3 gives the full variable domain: GAGVSQSPRYKVAKRGQDVALRCDPISGHVSLFWYQQALGQGPEFLTYFQNEAQLDKSGLPSDRFFAERPEGSVSTLKIQRTQQEDSAVYLCASSFFGGLAGGFSYNEQFFGPGTRLTVL.

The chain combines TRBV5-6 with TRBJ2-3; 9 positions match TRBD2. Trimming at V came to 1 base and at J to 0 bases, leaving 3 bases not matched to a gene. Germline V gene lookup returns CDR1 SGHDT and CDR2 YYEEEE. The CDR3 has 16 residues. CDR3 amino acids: CASSLFGTSSTDTQYF. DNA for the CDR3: TGTGCCAGCAGCTTGTTTGGGACTAGCAGCACAGATACGCAGTATTTT. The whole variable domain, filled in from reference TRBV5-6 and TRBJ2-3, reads DAGVTQSPTHLIKTRGQQVTLRCSPKSGHDTVSWYQQALGQGPQFIFQYYEEEERQRGNFPDRFSGHQFPNYSSELNVNALLLGDSALYLCASSLFGTSSTDTQYFGPGTRLTVL.

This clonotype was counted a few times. The CDR3 bases are TGTGCCAGCAGACGGACAGGACGAGGTGAGCAGTTCTTC. Protein: CASRRTGRGEQFF. The chain is built from TRBV28 and TRBJ2-1; 7 bases line up with TRBD1. From germline, CDR1 is MDHEN and CDR2 SYDVKM. J lost 9 bases, V lost 6 bases, and 8 bases had no gene match. This CDR3 has 13 amino acids.

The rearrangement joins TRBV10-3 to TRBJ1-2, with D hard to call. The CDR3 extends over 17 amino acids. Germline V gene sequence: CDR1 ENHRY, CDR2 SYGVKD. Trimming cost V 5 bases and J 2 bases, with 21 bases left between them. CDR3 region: CAISRYPETRENYGYTF. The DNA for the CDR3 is TGTGCCATCAGTCGTTACCCTGAGACAAGGGAAAACTATGGCTACACCTTC.

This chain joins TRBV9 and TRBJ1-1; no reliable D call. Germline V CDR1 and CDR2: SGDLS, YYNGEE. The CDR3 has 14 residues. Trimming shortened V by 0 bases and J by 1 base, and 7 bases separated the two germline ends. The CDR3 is CASSVEVRNTEAFF. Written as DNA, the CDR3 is TGTGCCAGCAGCGTAGAGGTCAGGAACACTGAAGCTTTCTTT.

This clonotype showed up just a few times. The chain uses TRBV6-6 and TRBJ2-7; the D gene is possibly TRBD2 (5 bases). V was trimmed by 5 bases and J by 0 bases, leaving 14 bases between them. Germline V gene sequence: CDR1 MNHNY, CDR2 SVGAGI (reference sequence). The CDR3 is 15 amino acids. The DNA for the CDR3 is TGTGCCAGCAGTCCCCGGGGTGGCAACTCCTACGAGCAGTACTTC. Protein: CASSPRGGNSYEQYF.

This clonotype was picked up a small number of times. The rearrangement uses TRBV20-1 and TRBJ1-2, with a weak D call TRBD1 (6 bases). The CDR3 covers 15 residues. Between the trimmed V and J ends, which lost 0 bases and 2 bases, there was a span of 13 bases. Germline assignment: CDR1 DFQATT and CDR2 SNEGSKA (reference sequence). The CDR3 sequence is CSARDGRQENYGYTF. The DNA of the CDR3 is TGCAGTGCTAGAGATGGGAGACAGGAGAACTATGGCTACACCTTC.

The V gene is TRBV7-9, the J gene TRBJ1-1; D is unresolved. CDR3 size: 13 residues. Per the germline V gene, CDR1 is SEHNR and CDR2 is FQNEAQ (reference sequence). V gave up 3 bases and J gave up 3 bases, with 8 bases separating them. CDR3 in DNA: TGTGCCAGCAGCTTTGGGGTGGACACTGAAGCTTTCTTT. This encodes CASSFGVDTEAFF. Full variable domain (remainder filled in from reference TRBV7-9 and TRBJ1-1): DTGVSQNPRHKITKRGQNVTFRCDPISEHNRLYWYRQTLGQGPEFLTYFQNEAQLEKSRLLSDRFSAERPKGSFSTLEIQRTEQGDSAMYLCASSFGVDTEAFFGQGTRLTVV.

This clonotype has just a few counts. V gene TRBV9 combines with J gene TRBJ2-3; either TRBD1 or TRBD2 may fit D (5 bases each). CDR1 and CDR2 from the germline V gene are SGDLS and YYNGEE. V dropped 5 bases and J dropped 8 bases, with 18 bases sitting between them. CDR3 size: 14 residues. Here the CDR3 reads CASSSGAQSVTQYF. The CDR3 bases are TGTGCCAGCAGTTCCGGGGCCCAGTCCGTTACGCAGTATTTT.

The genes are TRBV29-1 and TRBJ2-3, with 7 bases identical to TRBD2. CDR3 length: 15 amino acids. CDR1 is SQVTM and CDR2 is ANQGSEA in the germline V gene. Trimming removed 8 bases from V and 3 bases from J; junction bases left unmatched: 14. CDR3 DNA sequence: TGCAGCATCTCGGCCGGGACTACTTTAACAGATACGCAGTATTTT. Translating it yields CSISAGTTLTDTQYF.

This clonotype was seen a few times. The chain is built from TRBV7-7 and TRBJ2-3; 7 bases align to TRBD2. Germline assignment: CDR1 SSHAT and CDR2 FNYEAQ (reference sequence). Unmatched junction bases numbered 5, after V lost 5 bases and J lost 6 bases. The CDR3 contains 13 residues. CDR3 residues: CASSRTGGDTQYF. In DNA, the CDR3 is TGTGCCAGCAGCCGGACGGGGGGTGATACGCAGTATTTT. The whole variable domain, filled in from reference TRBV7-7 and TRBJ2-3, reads GAGVSQSPRYKVTKRGQDVTLRCDPISSHATLYWYQQALGQGPEFLTYFNYEAQPDKSGLPSDRFSAERPEGSISTLTIQRTEQRDSAMYRCASSRTGGDTQYFGPGTRLTVL.

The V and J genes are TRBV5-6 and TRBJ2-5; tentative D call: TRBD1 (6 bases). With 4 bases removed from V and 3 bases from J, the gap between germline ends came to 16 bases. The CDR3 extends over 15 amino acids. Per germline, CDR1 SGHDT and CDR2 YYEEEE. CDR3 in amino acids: CASSTLGQTKETQYF. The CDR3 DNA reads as TGTGCCAGCAGCACGCTCGGACAGACGAAAGAGACCCAGTACTTC.

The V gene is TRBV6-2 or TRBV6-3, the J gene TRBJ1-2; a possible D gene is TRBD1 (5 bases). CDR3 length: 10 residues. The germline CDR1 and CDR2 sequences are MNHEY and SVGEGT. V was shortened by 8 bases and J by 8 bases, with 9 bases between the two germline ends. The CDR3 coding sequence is TGTGCCAGCGCGGGGGAAGGCTACACCTTC. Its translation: CASAGEGYTF.

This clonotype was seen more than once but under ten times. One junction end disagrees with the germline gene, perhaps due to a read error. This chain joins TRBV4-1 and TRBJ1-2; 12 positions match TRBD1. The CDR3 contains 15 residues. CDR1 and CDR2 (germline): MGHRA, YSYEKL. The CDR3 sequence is CASSQAGQGAQGYTF. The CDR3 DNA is TGTGCCAGCAGCCAAGCGGGACAGGGGGCGCAGGGCTACACCTTC.